These 5 T cell receptor beta chains share one sample of origin, sequenced in a study of cytomegalovirus exposure and HLA in healthy donors. Produced via immunoSEQ multiplex PCR; TCRdb's table is partial and in-frame only. Of about 120,000 clones listed, about 83% are singletons. The sequenced material came from PBMCs. The receptors originated from a man between 18 and 29 years old in good health and CMV-seronegative.

The rearrangement links TRBV5-5 to TRBJ1-1, with D hard to call. V was pared by 4 bases and J by 4 bases, with 17 bases between. From germline, CDR1 is SGHKS and CDR2 YYEKEE (reference sequence). This CDR3 contains 15 residues. The CDR3 DNA is TGTGCCAGCAGCCTAAACTCGGTCCCTGGCACTGAAGCTTTCTTT. It specifies CASSLNSVPGTEAFF.

The sample holds a few counts of this clone. The chain couples TRBV27 to TRBJ1-2, with no clear D. The CDR3 has 14 residues. Trimming took 0 bases from V and 8 from J, leaving 13 bases between them. The germline gives CDR1 MNHEY, CDR2 SMNVEV (reference sequence). The CDR3 nucleotides are TGTGCCAGCAGTTTATCCATACTGCAACAGGGCTACACCTTC. Translation gives CASSLSILQQGYTF.

This clone was detected once. The V call is TRBV5-1, the J call TRBJ1-4, with D possibly TRBD1 on 5 matching bases. There are 15 residues in the CDR3. Trimming shortened V by 3 bases and J by 1 base, and 10 bases separated the two germline ends. CDR1 is SGHRS and CDR2 is YFSETQ in the germline V gene. Written as DNA, the CDR3 is TGCGCCAGCAGCTCCGCCGGGGGAACTAATGAAAAACTGTTTTTT. This encodes CASSSAGGTNEKLFF.

The chain combines TRBV21-1 with TRBJ2-1; no check of the table's D call, TRBD2, against the DNA was made. TRBV21-1 counts as a pseudogene. The CDR3 consists of 19 residues. The CDR3 DNA is TGTGCCAGCAACCTCGGGACTAGCGGGACCGCACATACCTACAATGAGCAGTTCTTC. Residues: CASNLGTSGTAHTYNEQFF.

V gene TRBV19 combines with J gene TRBJ2-7; D possibly corresponds to TRBD2 (5 bases). The germline V gene encodes CDR1 LNHDA and CDR2 SQIVND (reference sequence). The CDR3 is 11 amino acids. Trimming removed 5 bases from V and 8 bases from J, with 10 bases in between. CDR3 DNA: TGTGCCAGTAGTTCCGGAGGTAAGCAGTACTTC. Amino acid sequence: CASSSGGKQYF.